This TCR beta chain emerged from a study of PD-1 blockade in classical Hodgkin lymphoma. Study outcomes and limitations: Complete responders' baseline diversity resembled that of newly diagnosed patients.

Data came from immunoSEQ multiplex PCR; TCRdb stores just in-frame clones and leaves some out. This repertoire shows almost 100,000 clones, roughly 90% found once; its top ten account for roughly 2.8%. For this clone: What it binds is unknown.

The germline V gene encodes CDR1 SEHNR and CDR2 FQNEAQ (reference sequence). Trimming cost V 3 bases and J 8 bases, with 13 bases left between them. This CDR3 spans 13 amino acids. Exposure to brentuximab vedotin varied, and each patient had relapsed following autologous stem cell transplantation. The J gene is TRBJ1-2, the V gene TRBV7-9; D call uncertain. The specimen was peripheral blood mononuclear cells (PBMCs), collected at baseline. This clonotype was obtained from a human donor with classical Hodgkin lymphoma. This CDR3 reads CASSLVGAGGYTF. CDR3 bases: TGTGCCAGCAGCTTGGTGGGCGCGGGGGGCTACACCTTC. The variable domain in full, completed from reference TRBV7-9 and TRBJ1-2, reads DTGVSQNPRHKITKRGQNVTFRCDPISEHNRLYWYRQTLGQGPEFLTYFQNEAQLEKSRLLSDRFSAERPKGSFSTLEIQRTEQGDSAMYLCASSLVGAGGYTFGSGTRLTVV.